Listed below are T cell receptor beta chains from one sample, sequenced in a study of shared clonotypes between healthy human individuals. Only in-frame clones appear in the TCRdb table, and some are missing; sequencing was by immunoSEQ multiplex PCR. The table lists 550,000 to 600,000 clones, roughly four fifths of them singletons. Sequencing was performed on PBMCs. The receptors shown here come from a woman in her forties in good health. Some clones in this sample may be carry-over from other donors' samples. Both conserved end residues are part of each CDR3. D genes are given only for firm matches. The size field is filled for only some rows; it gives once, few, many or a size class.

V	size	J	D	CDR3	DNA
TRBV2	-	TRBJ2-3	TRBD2	CASSPKTSGSTDTQYF	TGTGCCAGCAGTCCTAAGACTAGCGGTAGCACAGATACGCAGTATTTT
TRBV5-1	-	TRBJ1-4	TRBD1	CASSLQGATNEKLFF	TGCGCCAGCAGCCTACAGGGGGCAACTAATGAAAAACTGTTTTTT
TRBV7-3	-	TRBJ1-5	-	CASTPKRAGKAPYGNQPQHF	TGTGCCAGCACCCCAAAGCGAGCGGGAAAGGCGCCGTATGGCAATCAGCCCCAGCATTTT
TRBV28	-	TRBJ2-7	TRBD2	CASSPLSGRVKKVQYF	TGTGCCAGCAGTCCCCTCAGCGGGAGAGTCAAGAAGGTGCAGTACTTC
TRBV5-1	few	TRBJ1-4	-	CASSVDDNEKLFF	TGCGCCAGCAGCGTGGATGACAATGAAAAACTGTTTTTT
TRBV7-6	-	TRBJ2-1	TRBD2	CASSLELAGVFVEQFF	TGTGCCAGCAGCTTGGAACTAGCGGGAGTTTTTGTTGAGCAGTTCTTC
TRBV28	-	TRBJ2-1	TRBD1	CASSLWGGQGLNNEQFF	TGTGCCAGCAGTTTATGGGGAGGACAGGGCCTAAACAATGAGCAGTTCTTC
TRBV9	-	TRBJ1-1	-	CASSVGQGSRNEAFF	TGTGCCAGCAGCGTAGGGCAGGGATCTAGGAATGAAGCTTTCTTT
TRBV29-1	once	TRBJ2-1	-	CSVEGTILYNEQFF	TGCAGCGTTGAAGGGACCATCCTCTACAATGAGCAGTTCTTC
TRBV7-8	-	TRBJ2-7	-	CASSLSEATYEQYF	TGTGCCAGCAGCTTATCCGAGGCCACCTACGAGCAGTACTTC
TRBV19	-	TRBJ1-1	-	CASSTARGGPAFF	TGTGCCAGTAGTACCGCGAGGGGGGGCCCGGCTTTCTTT
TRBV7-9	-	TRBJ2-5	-	CASSSLLVLKETQYF	TGTGCCAGCAGCTCCCTCCTCGTACTGAAAGAGACCCAGTACTTC
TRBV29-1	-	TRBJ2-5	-	CSAGRGTQETQYF	TGCAGCGCGGGAAGGGGGACGCAAGAGACCCAGTACTTC
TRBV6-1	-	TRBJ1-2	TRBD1	CASSGTDRDYYGYTF	TGTGCCAGCAGTGGTACGGACAGGGACTACTATGGCTACACCTTC
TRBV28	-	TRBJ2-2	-	CASSPFGRVGVQDTGELFF	TGTGCCAGCAGTCCCTTTGGACGGGTGGGAGTACAGGACACCGGGGAGCTGTTTTTT
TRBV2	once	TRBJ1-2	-	CASSERENYGYTF	TGTGCCAGCAGTGAAAGAGAAAACTATGGCTACACCTTC
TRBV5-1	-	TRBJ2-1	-	CASSLEGLAFGIQFF	TGCGCCAGCAGCTTGGAAGGGCTAGCGTTTGGAATCCAGTTCTTC
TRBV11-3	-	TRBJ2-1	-	CASSLDQGGRNEQFF	TGTGCCAGCAGCTTAGACCAAGGGGGTCGCAATGAGCAGTTCTTC